Listed below are T cell receptor beta chains from one sample, sequenced in a study of cytomegalovirus exposure and HLA in healthy donors. The data were produced by immunoSEQ multiplex PCR, yet TCRdb's version contains in-frame clones alone and is incomplete. The repertoire consists of fewer than 250,000 clones, with 80% to 90% occurring once and the leading ten covering 2.6%. The material sequenced was PBMCs. These receptors were obtained from a man aged 18 to 30 in good health and CMV-seronegative. Each CDR3 is given with its conserved first and last residue. The order of the fields is J gene, D gene, V gene, clone size, CDR3 DNA, CDR3 protein. The D gene is left open where the match is weak. Clone size is shown for a subset of rows, as once, few, many or a class of expanded clone.

TRBJ2-5,TRBD1,TRBV19,.,TGTGCCAGTAGTAGAATCCGGGACAGGGGGCGCGAAGAGACCCAGTACTTC,CASSRIRDRGREETQYF
TRBJ2-7,TRBD1,TRBV4-3,once,TGCGCCAGCAGCCAAGGGACAGGCTACGAGCAGTACTTC,CASSQGTGYEQYF
TRBJ2-3,TRBD2,TRBV27,few,TGTGCCAGCAGTCACGGGGGGACTAGCGGGAGTAGTACGCAGTATTTT,CASSHGGTSGSSTQYF
TRBJ2-7,.,TRBV7-9,.,TGTGCCAGCAGCTTAGATCTGGGGGCCTCCACTGAGCAGTACTTC,CASSLDLGASTEQYF
TRBJ1-5,.,TRBV28,.,TGTGCCAGCGGAGGAAGGGGGAATCAGCCCCAGCATTTT,CASGGRGNQPQHF
TRBJ2-7,.,TRBV14,.,TGTGCCAGCAGCCAAGCAAGAAGGGGATCCTACGAGCAGTACTTC,CASSQARRGSYEQYF
TRBJ1-5,.,TRBV6-1,medium-sized,TGTGCCAGCAGTGGGGGAGGGGAGTATCAGCCCCAGCATTTT,CASSGGGEYQPQHF
TRBJ1-4,TRBD1,TRBV6-5,once,TGTGCCAGCAGTTTTTACAGGGGGCGGGATGAAAAACTGTTTTTT,CASSFYRGRDEKLFF
TRBJ2-7,TRBD1,TRBV9,.,TGTGCCAGCAGCGTAGAGGGGCAGGGGGCCTACGAGCAGTACTTC,CASSVEGQGAYEQYF
TRBJ2-7,.,TRBV28,.,TGTGCCAGCAGTTTTCCAGAGGGCGAGCAGTACTTC,CASSFPEGEQYF
TRBJ2-5,TRBD2,TRBV6-1,.,TGTGCCAGCAGTGAAGGCGGGGGAGGGGAGACCCAGTACTTC,CASSEGGGGETQYF
TRBJ2-5,.,TRBV9,.,TGTGCCAGCAGCGTTAGTATGGACCAAGAGACCCAGTACTTC,CASSVSMDQETQYF
TRBJ2-7,TRBD2,TRBV18,once,TGTGCCAGCTCACCAGGGACTAGTTACGAGCAGTACTTC,CASSPGTSYEQYF
TRBJ2-3,TRBD1,TRBV11-2,.,TGTGCCAGCAGTTACGGGGCAGGGGGAACAGATACGCAGTATTTT,CASSYGAGGTDTQYF
TRBJ2-7,TRBD2,TRBV9,.,TGTGCCAGCAGCCCCGGACTAGGGGACGAGCAGTACTTC,CASSPGLGDEQYF
TRBJ1-6,.,TRBV19,.,TGTGCCAGTAGGGAGACAGCCAATTCACCCCTCCACTTT,CASRETANSPLHF
TRBJ1-5,TRBD1,TRBV5-6,few,TGTGCCAGCAGTCGACAGGGGGGTGATGGCAATCAGCCCCAGCATTTT,CASSRQGGDGNQPQHF
TRBJ2-1,TRBD2,TRBV27,.,TGTGCCAGCAGGTCCCTTAGCGGGAGGGCGGAAAATGAGCAGTTCTTC,CASRSLSGRAENEQFF
TRBJ2-1,.,TRBV6-5,.,TGTGCCAGCACCCGGGGGAGCTCCTACAATGAGCAGTTCTTC,CASTRGSSYNEQFF
TRBJ1-4,.,TRBV28,.,TGTGCCAGCAGACCTCCTGGTGGGAGCGGGAGCGAAAAACTGTTTTTT,CASRPPGGSGSEKLFF